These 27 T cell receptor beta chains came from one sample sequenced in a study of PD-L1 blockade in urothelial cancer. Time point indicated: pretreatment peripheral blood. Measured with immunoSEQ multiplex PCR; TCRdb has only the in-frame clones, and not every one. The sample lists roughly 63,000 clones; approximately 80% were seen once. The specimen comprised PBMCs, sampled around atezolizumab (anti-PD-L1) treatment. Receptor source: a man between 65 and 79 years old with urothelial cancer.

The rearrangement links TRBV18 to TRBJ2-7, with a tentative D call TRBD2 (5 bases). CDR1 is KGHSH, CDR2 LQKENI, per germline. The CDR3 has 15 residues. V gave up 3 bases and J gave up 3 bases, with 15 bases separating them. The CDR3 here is CASSPSGGDGYEQYF. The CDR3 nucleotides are TGTGCCAGCTCACCCAGCGGCGGAGATGGCTACGAGCAGTACTTC. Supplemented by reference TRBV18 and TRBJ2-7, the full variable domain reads NAGVMQNPRHLVRRRGQEARLRCSPMKGHSHVYWYRQLPEEGLKFMVYLQKENIIDESGMPKERFSAEFPKEGPSILRIQQVVRGDSAAYFCASSPSGGDGYEQYFGPGTRLTVT.

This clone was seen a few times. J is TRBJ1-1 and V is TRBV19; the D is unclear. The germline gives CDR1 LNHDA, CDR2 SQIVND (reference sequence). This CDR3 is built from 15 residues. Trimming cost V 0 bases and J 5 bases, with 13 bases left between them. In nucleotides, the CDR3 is TGTGCCAGTAGTATAGACGGGCGGGGTTGGACTGAAGCTTTCTTT. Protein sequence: CASSIDGRGWTEAFF.

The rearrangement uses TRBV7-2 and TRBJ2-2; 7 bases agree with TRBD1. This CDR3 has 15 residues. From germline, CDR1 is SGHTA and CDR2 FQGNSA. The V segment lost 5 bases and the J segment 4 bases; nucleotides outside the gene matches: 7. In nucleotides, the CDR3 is TGTGCCAGCAGCCGGGACAGCCCGAGCACCGGGGAGCTGTTTTTT. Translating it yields CASSRDSPSTGELFF.

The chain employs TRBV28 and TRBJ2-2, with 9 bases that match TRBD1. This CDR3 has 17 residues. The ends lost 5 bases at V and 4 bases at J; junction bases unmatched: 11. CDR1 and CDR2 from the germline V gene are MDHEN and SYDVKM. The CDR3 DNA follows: TGTGCCAGCAGTCCCCCACAGGGGGCGGGTATCACCGGGGAGCTGTTTTTT. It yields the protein CASSPPQGAGITGELFF.

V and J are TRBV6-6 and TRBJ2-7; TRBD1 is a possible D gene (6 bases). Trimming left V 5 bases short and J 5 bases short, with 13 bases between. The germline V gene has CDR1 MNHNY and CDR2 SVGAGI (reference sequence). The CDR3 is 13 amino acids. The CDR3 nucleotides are TGTGCCAGCAGTGTCAGGCCAGGGGACGAGCAGTACTTC. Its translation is CASSVRPGDEQYF.

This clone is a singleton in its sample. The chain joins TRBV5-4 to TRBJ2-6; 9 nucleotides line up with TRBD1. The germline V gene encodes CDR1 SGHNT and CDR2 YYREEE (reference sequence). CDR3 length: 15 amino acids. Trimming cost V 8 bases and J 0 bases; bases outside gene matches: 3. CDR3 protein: CASGTGNSGANVLTF. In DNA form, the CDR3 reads TGTGCCAGTGGGACAGGGAACTCTGGGGCCAACGTCCTGACTTTC.

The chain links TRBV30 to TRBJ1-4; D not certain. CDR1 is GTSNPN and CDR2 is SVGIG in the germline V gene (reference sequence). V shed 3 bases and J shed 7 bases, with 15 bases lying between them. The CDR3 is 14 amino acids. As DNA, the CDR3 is TGTGCCTGGAGGGTAGGCCCAGGTGGTGAAAAACTGTTTTTT. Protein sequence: CAWRVGPGGEKLFF.

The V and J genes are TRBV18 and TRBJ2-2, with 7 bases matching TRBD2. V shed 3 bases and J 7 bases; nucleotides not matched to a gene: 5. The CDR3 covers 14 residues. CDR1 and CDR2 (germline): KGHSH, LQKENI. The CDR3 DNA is TGTGCCAGCTCACCTCTCCAGCGGGACGGGGAGCTGTTTTTT. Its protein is CASSPLQRDGELFF.

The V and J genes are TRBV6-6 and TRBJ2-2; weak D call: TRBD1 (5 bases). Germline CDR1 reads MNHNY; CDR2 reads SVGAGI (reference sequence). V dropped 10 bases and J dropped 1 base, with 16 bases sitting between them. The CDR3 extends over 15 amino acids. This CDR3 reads CAIPAIRENTGELFF. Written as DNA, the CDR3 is TGTGCCATCCCCGCAATCAGGGAGAACACCGGGGAGCTGTTTTTT.

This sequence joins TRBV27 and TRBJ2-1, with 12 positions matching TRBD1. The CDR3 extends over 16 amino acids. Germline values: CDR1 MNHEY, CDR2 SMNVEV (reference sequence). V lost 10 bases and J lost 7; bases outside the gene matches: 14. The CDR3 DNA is TGTGCCACTGCTGGAACCGGGACAGGGGGCGTTAATGAGCAGTTCTTC. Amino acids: CATAGTGTGGVNEQFF.

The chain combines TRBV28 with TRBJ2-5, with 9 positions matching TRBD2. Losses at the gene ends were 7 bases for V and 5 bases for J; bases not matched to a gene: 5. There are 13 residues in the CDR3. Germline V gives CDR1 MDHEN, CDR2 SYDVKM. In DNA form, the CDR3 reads TGTGCCAGCAATAGCGGGAGAGCGGAGACCCAGTACTTC. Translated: CASNSGRAETQYF.

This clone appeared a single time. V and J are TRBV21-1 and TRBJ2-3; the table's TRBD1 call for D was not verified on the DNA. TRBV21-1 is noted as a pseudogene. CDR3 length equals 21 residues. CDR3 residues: CASSKTLTGDRFSRFTDTQYF. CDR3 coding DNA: TGTGCCAGCAGCAAGACCCTGACGGGGGACAGGTTCTCAAGATTCACAGATACGCAGTATTTT.

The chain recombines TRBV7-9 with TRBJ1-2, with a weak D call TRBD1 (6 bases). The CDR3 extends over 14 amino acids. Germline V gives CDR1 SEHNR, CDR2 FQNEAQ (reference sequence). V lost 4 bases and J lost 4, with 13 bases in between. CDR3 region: CASSWQDSTYGYTF. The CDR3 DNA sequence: TGTGCCAGCAGCTGGCAGGACAGTACCTATGGCTACACCTTC. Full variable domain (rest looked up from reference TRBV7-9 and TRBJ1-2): DTGVSQNPRHKITKRGQNVTFRCDPISEHNRLYWYRQTLGQGPEFLTYFQNEAQLEKSRLLSDRFSAERPKGSFSTLEIQRTEQGDSAMYLCASSWQDSTYGYTFGSGTRLTVV.

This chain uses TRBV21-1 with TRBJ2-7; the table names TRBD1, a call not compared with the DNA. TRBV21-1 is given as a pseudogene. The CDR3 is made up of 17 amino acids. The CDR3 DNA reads TGTGCCAGCAGCAAACATTTCGGGACAGGCGACTCCTACGAGCAGTACTTC. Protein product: CASSKHFGTGDSYEQYF.

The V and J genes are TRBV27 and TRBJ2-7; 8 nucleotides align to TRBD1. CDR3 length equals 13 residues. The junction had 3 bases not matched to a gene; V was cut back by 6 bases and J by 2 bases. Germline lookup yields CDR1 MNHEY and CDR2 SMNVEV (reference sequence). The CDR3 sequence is CASSRQGPYEQYF. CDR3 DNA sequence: TGTGCCAGCAGCCGACAGGGGCCCTACGAGCAGTACTTC.

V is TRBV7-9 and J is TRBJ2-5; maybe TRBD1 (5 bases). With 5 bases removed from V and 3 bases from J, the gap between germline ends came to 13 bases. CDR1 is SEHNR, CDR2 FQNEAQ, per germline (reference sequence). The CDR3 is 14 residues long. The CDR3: CASSQGVGEETQYF. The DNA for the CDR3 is TGTGCCAGCAGCCAAGGGGTTGGGGAAGAGACCCAGTACTTC.

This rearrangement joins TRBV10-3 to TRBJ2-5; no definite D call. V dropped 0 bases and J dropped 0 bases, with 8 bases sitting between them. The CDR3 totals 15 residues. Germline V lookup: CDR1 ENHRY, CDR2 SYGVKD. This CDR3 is CAISESRQNQETQYF. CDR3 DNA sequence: TGTGCCATCAGTGAGTCGAGGCAGAACCAAGAGACCCAGTACTTC.

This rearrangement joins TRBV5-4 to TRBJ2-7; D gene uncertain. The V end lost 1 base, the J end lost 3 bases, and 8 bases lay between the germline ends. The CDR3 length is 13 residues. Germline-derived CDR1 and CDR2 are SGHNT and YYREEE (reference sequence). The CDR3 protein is CASSLRPGYEQYF. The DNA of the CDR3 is TGTGCCAGCAGCTTGAGACCAGGCTACGAGCAGTACTTC. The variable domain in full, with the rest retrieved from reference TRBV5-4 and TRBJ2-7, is ETGVTQSPTHLIKTRGQQVTLRCSSQSGHNTVSWYQQALGQGPQFIFQYYREEENGRGNFPPRFSGLQFPNYSSELNVNALELDDSALYLCASSLRPGYEQYFGPGTRLTVT.

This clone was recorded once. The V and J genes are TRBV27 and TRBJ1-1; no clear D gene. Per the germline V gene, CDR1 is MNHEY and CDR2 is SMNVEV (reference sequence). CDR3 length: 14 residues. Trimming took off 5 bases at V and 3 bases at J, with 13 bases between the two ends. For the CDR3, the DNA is TGTGCCAGCAGTACTAGGGCCGGTTACACTGAAGCTTTCTTT. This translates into CASSTRAGYTEAFF.

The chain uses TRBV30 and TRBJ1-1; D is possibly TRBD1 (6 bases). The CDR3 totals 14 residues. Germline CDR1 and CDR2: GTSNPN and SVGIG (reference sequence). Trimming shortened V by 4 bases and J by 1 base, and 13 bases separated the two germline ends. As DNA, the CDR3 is TGTGCCTGGACCAAGGACAGCGCGAACACTGAAGCTTTCTTT. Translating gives CAWTKDSANTEAFF.

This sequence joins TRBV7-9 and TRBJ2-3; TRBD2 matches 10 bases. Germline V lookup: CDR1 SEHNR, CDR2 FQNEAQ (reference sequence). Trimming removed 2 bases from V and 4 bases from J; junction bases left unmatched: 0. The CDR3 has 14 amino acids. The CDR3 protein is CASSLLAGADTQYF. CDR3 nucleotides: TGTGCCAGCAGCTTACTAGCGGGGGCAGATACGCAGTATTTT. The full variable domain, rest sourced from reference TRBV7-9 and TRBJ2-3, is DTGVSQNPRHKITKRGQNVTFRCDPISEHNRLYWYRQTLGQGPEFLTYFQNEAQLEKSRLLSDRFSAERPKGSFSTLEIQRTEQGDSAMYLCASSLLAGADTQYFGPGTRLTVL.

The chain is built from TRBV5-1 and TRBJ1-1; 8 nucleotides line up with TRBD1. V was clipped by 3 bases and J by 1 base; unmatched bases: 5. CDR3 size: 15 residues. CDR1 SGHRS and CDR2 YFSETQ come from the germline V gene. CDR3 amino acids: CASSYTGTGNTEAFF. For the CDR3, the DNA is TGCGCCAGCAGCTATACCGGGACAGGGAACACTGAAGCTTTCTTT.

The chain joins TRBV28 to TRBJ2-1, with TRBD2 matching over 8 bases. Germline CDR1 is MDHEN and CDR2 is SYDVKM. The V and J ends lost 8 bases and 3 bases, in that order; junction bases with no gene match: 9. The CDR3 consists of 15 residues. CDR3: CASVPAGRDYNEQFF. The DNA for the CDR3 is TGTGCCAGCGTGCCCGCCGGGAGGGACTACAATGAGCAGTTCTTC.

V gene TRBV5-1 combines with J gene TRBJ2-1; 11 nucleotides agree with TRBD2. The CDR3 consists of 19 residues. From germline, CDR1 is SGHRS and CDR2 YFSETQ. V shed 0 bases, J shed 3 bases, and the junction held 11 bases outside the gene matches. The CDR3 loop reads CASSLEPPGLAVSYNEQFF. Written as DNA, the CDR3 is TGCGCCAGCAGCTTGGAACCGCCGGGACTAGCGGTGAGCTACAATGAGCAGTTCTTC.

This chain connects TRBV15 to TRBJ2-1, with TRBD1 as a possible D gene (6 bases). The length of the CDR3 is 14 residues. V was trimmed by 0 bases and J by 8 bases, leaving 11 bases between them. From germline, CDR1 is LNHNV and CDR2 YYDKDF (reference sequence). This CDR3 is CATSRDTGIHEQFF. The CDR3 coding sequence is TGTGCCACCAGCAGAGACACAGGGATACATGAGCAGTTCTTC.

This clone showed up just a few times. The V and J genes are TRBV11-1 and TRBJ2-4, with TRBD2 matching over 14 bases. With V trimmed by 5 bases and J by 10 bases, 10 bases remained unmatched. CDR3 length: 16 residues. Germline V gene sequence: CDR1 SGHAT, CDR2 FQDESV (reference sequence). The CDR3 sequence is CASSLTSGRALGIQYF. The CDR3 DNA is TGTGCCAGCAGCCTGACTAGCGGGAGGGCCTTGGGTATTCAGTACTTC. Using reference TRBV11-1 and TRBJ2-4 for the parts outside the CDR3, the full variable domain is EAEVAQSPRYKITEKSQAVAFWCDPISGHATLYWYRQILGQGPELLVQFQDESVVDDSQLPKDRFSAERLKGVDSTLKIQPAELGDSAMYLCASSLTSGRALGIQYFGAGTRLSVL.

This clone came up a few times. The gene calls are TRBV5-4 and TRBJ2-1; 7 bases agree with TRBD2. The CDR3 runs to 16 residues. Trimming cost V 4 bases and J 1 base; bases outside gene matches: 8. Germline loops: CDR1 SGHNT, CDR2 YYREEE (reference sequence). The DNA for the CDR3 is TGTGCCAGCAGCAAAGAAACTAGCGTATCCTACAATGAGCAGTTCTTC. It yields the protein CASSKETSVSYNEQFF. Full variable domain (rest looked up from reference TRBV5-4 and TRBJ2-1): ETGVTQSPTHLIKTRGQQVTLRCSSQSGHNTVSWYQQALGQGPQFIFQYYREEENGRGNFPPRFSGLQFPNYSSELNVNALELDDSALYLCASSKETSVSYNEQFFGPGTRLTVL.